This TCR beta chain appears in the sequencing data of a study of long-term antiretroviral therapy in people with HIV. Study-level findings and limits: Clonal expansions arising prior to ART prevailed in the repertoire at every time point. HIV repertoire CDR3 lengths ranged less widely than those of controls. Although diversity increased after ART, it remained lower than in transplant donor controls.

Remarks on this clone: The antigen remains unidentified.

This CDR3 is built from 13 residues. The germline V gene has CDR1 SEHNR and CDR2 FQNEAQ (reference sequence). V shed 4 bases, J shed 3 bases, and the junction held 1 base outside the gene matches. It was version v3.0 of the immunoSEQ assay that was run at survey level. The protocol was immunoSEQ multiplex PCR, while the TCRdb copy is restricted to in-frame clones and leaves out a portion. Found here are over 30,000 clones, around 75% of them singletons; the top ten hold roughly 3.2%. Amounts of roughly 0.85-10 million cryopreserved PBMC were held in the samples before DNA extraction. This chain links TRBV7-9 with TRBJ2-5; 8 bases align to TRBD2. The TCR was taken from a man younger than 35 with HIV. The sample here was unsorted PBMCs, taken 1.9 years after starting antiretroviral therapy. CDR3 loop: CASSSLAEETQYF. The CDR3 bases are TGTGCCAGCAGCTCACTAGCGGAAGAGACCCAGTACTTC.